Shown below are 26 T cell receptor beta chains from a single sample sequenced in a study of low-dose radiotherapy and immunotherapy resistance in tumors. With TRAV- and TRBV-specific primers, first-strand cDNA was made, covering the alpha and beta chains. A roughly 22-cycle PCR with a constant-region primer and V-primer adapter amplified TCRs. TCRdb processed the reads anew with MiXCR; each CDR3 protein has one entry. In the table there are some 60,000 distinct CDR3 sequences, around 27% of which are singletons. Time point here: before trial treatment. Source: PBMCs, taken before treatment. All receptors come from a male donor with rectosigmoid adenocarcinoma.

This clonotype was picked up many times. The J gene is TRBJ2-3, the V gene TRBV7-9; D is unresolved. V was shortened by 5 bases and J by 0 bases, with 9 bases between the two germline ends. CDR3 size: 14 residues. Germline values: CDR1 SEHNR, CDR2 FQNEAQ (reference sequence). The CDR3 sequence: CASSRDVSTDTQYF. The CDR3, as DNA: TGTGCCAGCAGCCGCGACGTTAGCACAGATACGCAGTATTTT.

The chain has TRBV19 and TRBJ2-7; tentative D call: TRBD2 (5 bases). Looked up from germline, CDR1 is LNHDA and CDR2 is SQIVND (reference sequence). Trimming pared 3 bases from V and 4 bases from J, leaving 22 bases between. The CDR3 has 17 amino acids. CDR3 DNA: TGTGCCAGTAGTATCCGCAGATCCCCCGTGGGGAGTTACGAGCAGTACTTC. This encodes CASSIRRSPVGSYEQYF.

Regarding this clonotype: Given a much more abundant clone one base away, this may be a read error. The chain is built from TRBV20-1 and TRBJ2-1, with D perhaps matching TRBD1 (6 bases). From germline, CDR1 is DFQATT and CDR2 SNEGSKA (reference sequence). The CDR3 spans 14 residues. CDR3 sequence: CSARMTGAYNEQSF. CDR3 coding DNA: TGCAGTGCTAGGATGACAGGTGCCTACAATGAGCAGTCCTTC.

Points on this clonotype: This could be a read error, since a much larger clone is one nucleotide away. The J gene is TRBJ2-7, the V gene TRBV7-6; D might be TRBD1 or TRBD2, each matching 8 bases. The length of the CDR3 is 16 residues. CDR1 and CDR2 (germline): SGHVS, FNYEAQ. In nucleotides, the CDR3 is TGTGTCAGCAGGCGGGAGGAGACAGGGGCTTTCCACGAGCAGTACTTC. This codes for CVSRREETGAFHEQYF.

Comments on this clonotype: This likely reflects a read error, since a far larger clone is one base away. The V and J genes are TRBV7-2 and TRBJ2-7; 14 bases fit TRBD2. The CDR3 is 16 residues long. The trim removed 5 bases at V and 7 bases at J, leaving 10 bases unmatched. Germline values: CDR1 SGHTA, CDR2 FQGNSA. This CDR3 is CASSRRTSGGINEQYF. The CDR3 nucleotides are TGTGCCAGCAGCAGGAGGACTAGCGGGGGGATTAATGAGCAGTACTTC.

This clonotype was observed at least ten times. The chain combines TRBV7-2 with TRBJ2-7; 7 bases are shared with TRBD2. Unmatched junction bases numbered 8, after V lost 7 bases and J lost 2 bases. Germline values: CDR1 SGHTA, CDR2 FQGNSA. The CDR3 loop spans 14 amino acids. The CDR3 nucleotides read TGTGCCAGCACCCCTGGACGGGGGGCCTACGAGCAGTACTTC. Translation: CASTPGRGAYEQYF.

This clonotype was counted only a few times. This sequence joins TRBV7-2 and TRBJ2-3; D possibly matches TRBD1 or TRBD2 (6 bases each). V was clipped by 5 bases and J by 3 bases, with 18 bases between them. Germline V gene sequence: CDR1 SGHTA, CDR2 FQGNSA. CDR3 size: 16 residues. The CDR3 region is CASSVHGGLRTDTQYF. In nucleotides, the CDR3 is TGTGCCAGCAGCGTACATGGGGGGCTGAGGACAGATACGCAGTATTTT.

The V and J genes are TRBV5-4 and TRBJ2-3; 10 bases align to TRBD2. Looked up from germline, CDR1 is SGHNT and CDR2 is YYREEE (reference sequence). Trimming at V came to 4 bases and at J to 7 bases, leaving 15 bases not matched to a gene. This CDR3 is 17 amino acids long. Here the CDR3 reads CASSLTSGAGGPNTQYF. CDR3 bases: TGTGCCAGCAGCCTAACTTCGGGAGCGGGAGGGCCAAATACGCAGTATTTT.

This clonotype occurred many times. The chain uses TRBV2 and TRBJ1-2; maybe TRBD1 (5 bases). The V gene lost 5 bases and the J gene lost 7 bases, with 14 bases spanning the gap. Germline CDR1 and CDR2: SNHLY and FYNNEI. The CDR3 spans 13 residues. In DNA, the CDR3 is TGTGCCAGCAGTTTTACAGATCAGGGTGGCTACACCTTC. Residues: CASSFTDQGGYTF.

This clonotype was observed at least ten times. The J gene is TRBJ2-3, the V gene TRBV24-1; 7 bases are shared with TRBD1. The CDR3 spans 17 residues. Germline V gene lookup returns CDR1 KGHDR and CDR2 SFDVKD. V lost 0 bases, J lost 2 bases, and 7 bases stayed unmatched. Written as DNA, the CDR3 is TGTGCCACCAGTGATTTGCATGACAGGGCCAACACAGATACGCAGTATTTT. It encodes CATSDLHDRANTDTQYF.

There are many counts of this clonotype. The V gene is TRBV6-2 or TRBV6-3, the J gene TRBJ2-7; no clear D. Germline V gene data show CDR1 as MNHEY and CDR2 as SVGEGT. The V gene lost 0 bases and the J gene lost 7 bases, with 4 bases spanning the gap. The CDR3 totals 11 residues. CDR3: CASSYSVEQYF. DNA for the CDR3: TGTGCCAGCAGTTACTCGGTGGAGCAGTACTTC.

On this clonotype itself: A far larger clone is only one base removed, so a read error is likely. This chain links TRBV28 with TRBJ2-2, with D hard to call. The CDR3 sequence is 15 residues long. V was shortened by 5 bases and J by 0 bases, with 10 bases between the two germline ends. Germline V gene lookup returns CDR1 MDHEN and CDR2 SYDVKM. CDR3 loop: CASSDPESNTGELFF. For the CDR3, the DNA is TGTGCCAGCAGTGATCCGGAATCGAACACCGGGGAGCTGTTTTTT.

This clonotype was observed many times. The chain has TRBV29-1 and TRBJ2-1, with 10 bases identical to TRBD2. CDR3 length equals 16 residues. CDR1 and CDR2 from the germline V gene are SQVTM and ANQGSEA. The ends lost 0 bases at V and 5 bases at J; junction bases unmatched: 7. For the CDR3, the DNA is TGCAGCGTTGAAGAGTTCGCACTAGCGGGGAACAATGAGCAGTTCTTC. Residues: CSVEEFALAGNNEQFF.

The chain links TRBV20-1 to TRBJ1-1; D might be TRBD1 (5 bases). V lost 0 bases and J 4 bases, leaving 15 bases between the germline ends. The V gene's germline CDR1 is DFQATT and CDR2 SNEGSKA (reference sequence). There are 15 residues in the CDR3. CDR3 sequence: CSARDRAVGATEAFF. CDR3 in DNA: TGCAGTGCTAGAGATCGAGCAGTCGGGGCCACTGAAGCTTTCTTT.

In this sample, this clonotype turned up many times. The V call is TRBV12-3 or TRBV12-4, the J call TRBJ2-3; 9 nucleotides match TRBD2. V lost 7 bases, J lost 5 bases, and 16 bases stayed unmatched. The length of the CDR3 is 17 residues. CDR3 in DNA: TGTGCCAGCACTCCATCGACTAGCGGAGGTTTGGGAGATACGCAGTATTTT. Its translation: CASTPSTSGGLGDTQYF.

The chain employs TRBV6-5 and TRBJ1-6; D ambiguous. Germline CDR1 and CDR2: MNHEY and SVGAGI. This CDR3 contains 16 residues. V was trimmed by 4 bases and J by 0 bases, leaving 10 bases between them. The CDR3 reads CASSSLLSSYNSPLHF. The CDR3, as DNA: TGTGCCAGCAGTTCCCTGCTGAGCTCCTATAATTCACCCCTCCACTTT.

This clonotype was counted ten times or more. This chain uses TRBV19 with TRBJ2-1; 9 bases are a match to TRBD2. V trimming: 4 bases; J trimming: 8 bases; junction bases outside the gene matches: 15. The length of the CDR3 is 17 residues. Germline V gene lookup returns CDR1 LNHDA and CDR2 SQIVND (reference sequence). This CDR3 is CASSRVGLADRVHEQFF. CDR3 nucleotide sequence: TGTGCCAGTAGTAGGGTGGGACTAGCAGACAGGGTCCATGAGCAGTTCTTC.

The gene calls are TRBV5-6 and TRBJ1-5, with D unresolved. Per the germline V gene, CDR1 is SGHDT and CDR2 is YYEEEE. V gave up 0 bases and J gave up 4 bases, with 8 bases separating them. There are 14 residues in the CDR3. CDR3 protein: CASSLGGNNQPQHF. The CDR3 DNA sequence: TGTGCCAGCAGCTTGGGAGGGAATAATCAGCCCCAGCATTTT.

This clonotype was seen at least ten times. The V gene is TRBV28, the J gene TRBJ2-1; 12 bases agree with TRBD2. From germline, CDR1 is MDHEN and CDR2 SYDVKM. This CDR3 comprises 17 residues. Trimming cost V 4 bases and J 4 bases; bases outside gene matches: 8. CDR3 residues: CASSSGAGLAGYNEQFF. CDR3 sequence (DNA): TGTGCCAGCAGTTCGGGGGCGGGACTAGCGGGTTACAATGAGCAGTTCTTC.

Concerning this clonotype: This likely traces to a read error, being one base from a far larger clone. The gene calls are TRBV13 and TRBJ2-2; TRBD1 aligns across 9 bases. The CDR3 loop spans 18 amino acids. Trimming removed 1 base from V and 1 base from J; junction bases left unmatched: 7. From germline, CDR1 is PRHDT and CDR2 FYEKMQ (reference sequence). The CDR3 protein is CASSLAPRTGENTGELFF. The CDR3 nucleotides are TGTGCCAGCAGCTTAGCCCCTAGGACAGGGGAGAACACCGGGGAGCTGTTTTTT.

This chain joins TRBV3-1 and TRBJ2-2, with D possibly being TRBD2 (6 bases). CDR1 LGHDT and CDR2 YNNKEL come from the germline V gene (reference sequence). The CDR3 covers 15 residues. Trimming pared 0 bases from V and 5 bases from J, leaving 10 bases between. The CDR3 region is CASSQEGGATGELFF. The CDR3 DNA sequence: TGTGCCAGCAGCCAAGAAGGCGGGGCAACCGGGGAGCTGTTTTTT.

This clonotype was recorded many times. This chain uses TRBV6-2 or TRBV6-3 with TRBJ2-3, with D possibly matching TRBD1 (5 bases). Trimming took 2 bases from V and 0 from J, leaving 9 bases between them. The CDR3 spans 15 residues. Germline V CDR1 and CDR2: MNHEY, SVGEGT. CDR3 DNA sequence: TGTGCCAGCAGTTACCGGACACCTAGCACAGATACGCAGTATTTT. Its protein product is CASSYRTPSTDTQYF.

This rearrangement joins TRBV10-3 to TRBJ2-4; the D is unclear. This CDR3 contains 16 residues. CDR1 is ENHRY and CDR2 is SYGVKD in the germline V gene. V shed 6 bases and J shed 0 bases, with 15 bases lying between them. This CDR3 is CAISPGQSIAKNIQYF. The CDR3 nucleotides read TGTGCCATCAGCCCCGGCCAGAGTATAGCCAAAAACATTCAGTACTTC.

As to this clonotype: This likely reflects a read error, since a far larger clone is one base away. V usage is TRBV4-1 and J usage is TRBJ2-1; 10 bases are shared with TRBD2. The V and J ends lost 1 base and 13 bases, in that order; junction bases with no gene match: 13. From germline, CDR1 is MGHRA and CDR2 YSYEKL. The CDR3 is 16 residues long. In DNA, the CDR3 is TGCGCCAGCAGCCAAGGGACTAGCGGTTCCCAAGAGACCCAGTTCTTC. Protein product: CASSQGTSGSQETQFF.

A remark on this clonotype: The DNA is omitted, as the CDR3 cannot be located on it reliably, and the CDR3 follows TCRdb's listing. The chain is built from TRBV28 and TRBJ2-3. The CDR3 contains 15 residues when both ends are counted. Germline V gives CDR1 MDHEN, CDR2 SYDVKM. CDR3 region: CASRRLGGTDTQYFF.

The V call is TRBV2, the J call TRBJ2-2, with D unclear. CDR1 SNHLY and CDR2 FYNNEI come from the germline V gene. Deletions cut 4 bases from V and 1 base from J, with 4 bases between. CDR3 size: 13 residues. CDR3 bases: TGTGCCAGCAGTGTCGGGAACACCGGGGAGCTGTTTTTT. Residues: CASSVGNTGELFF. Full variable domain (remainder filled in from reference TRBV2 and TRBJ2-2): EPEVTQTPSHQVTQMGQEVILRCVPISNHLYFYWYRQILGQKVEFLVSFYNNEISEKSEIFDDQFSVERPDGSNFTLKIRSTKLEDSAMYFCASSVGNTGELFFGEGSRLTVL.